This TCR beta chain was recovered during a study of T cells in Graves' hyperthyroidism and ophthalmopathy. General observations from the study: The model predicted ophthalmopathy a median around seven months before onset. Ophthalmopathy and stable hyperthyroidism were separated by a 13 V-J model.

Graves' hyperthyroidism showing no ophthalmopathy progression within 18 months was considered stable. Source material for PBMCs was about 10 ml fresh peripheral blood. Germline loops: CDR1 DFQATT, CDR2 SNEGSKA (reference sequence). The V and J ends lost 5 bases and 1 base, in that order; junction bases with no gene match: 7. CDR3 length: 15 residues. This clonotype occurred many times. Its antigen remains unidentified. The investigators amplified TCR beta CDR3 regions from RNA transcripts. In the first-round RT-PCR of the TCR CDR3, the HTBI primer set was used. TCRdb analysed the multiplex PCR reads with MiXCR anew, one entry per CDR3 protein. Among some 200,000 distinct CDR3 sequences listed, approximately 17% were seen once.

The chain has TRBV20-1 and TRBJ2-3; 9 bases line up with TRBD2. This sequence originates from a man in his forties or fifties with Graves' hyperthyroidism. The sample consisted of blood. DNA of the CDR3: TGCAGTGCTGTAGAACTAGCGGGCGGCACAGATACGCAGTATTTT. Translation gives CSAVELAGGTDTQYF.